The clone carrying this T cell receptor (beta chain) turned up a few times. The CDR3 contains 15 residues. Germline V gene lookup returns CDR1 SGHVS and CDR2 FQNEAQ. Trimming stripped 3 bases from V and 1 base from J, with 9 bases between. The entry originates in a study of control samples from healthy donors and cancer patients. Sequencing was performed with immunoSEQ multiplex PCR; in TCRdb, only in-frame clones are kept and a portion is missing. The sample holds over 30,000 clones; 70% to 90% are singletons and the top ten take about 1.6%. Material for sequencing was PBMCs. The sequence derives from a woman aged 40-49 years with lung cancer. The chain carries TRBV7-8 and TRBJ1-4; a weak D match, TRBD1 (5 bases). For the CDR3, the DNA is TGTGCCAGCAGCTTGCTCGGGGGAACTAATGAAAAACTGTTTTTT. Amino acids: CASSLLGGTNEKLFF.